This entry features one TCR beta chain sequence. The antigen is unknown. Time point defined: sample taken at primary tumor resection. Tumor, nontumor lung or frozen PBMC supplied whole RNA that was sequenced unsorted. There were roughly 72 donors, all of them untreated patients with early-stage non-small cell lung cancer. This entry belongs to a study of spatial heterogeneity in lung cancer. Background on the study: More beta-chain than alpha-chain sequences were consistently detected. The library had UMIs, and each TCR and UMI pair averaged more than ten raw reads.

Regarding the study as a whole: Ubiquitous expanded tumor TCRs appeared in blood more at resection than follow-up.

Via MiXCR, TCRdb re-called the 5' RACE reads, giving one row per CDR3 protein. The sample shows some 37,000 distinct CDR3 sequences, 6.5% to 8.5% of them seen only once. Germline V gene sequence: CDR1 SEHNR, CDR2 FQNEAQ (reference sequence). The ends lost 8 bases at V and 2 bases at J; junction bases unmatched: 8. This CDR3 contains 15 residues. This TCR came from a male donor with early-stage non-small cell lung cancer. The chain carries TRBV7-9 and TRBJ2-2; 7 bases are a match to TRBD1. This material consisted of PBMCs, taken at surgery. The CDR3: CASAPGTVNTGELFF. DNA of the CDR3: TGTGCCAGCGCCCCCGGGACAGTCAACACCGGGGAGCTGTTTTTT.